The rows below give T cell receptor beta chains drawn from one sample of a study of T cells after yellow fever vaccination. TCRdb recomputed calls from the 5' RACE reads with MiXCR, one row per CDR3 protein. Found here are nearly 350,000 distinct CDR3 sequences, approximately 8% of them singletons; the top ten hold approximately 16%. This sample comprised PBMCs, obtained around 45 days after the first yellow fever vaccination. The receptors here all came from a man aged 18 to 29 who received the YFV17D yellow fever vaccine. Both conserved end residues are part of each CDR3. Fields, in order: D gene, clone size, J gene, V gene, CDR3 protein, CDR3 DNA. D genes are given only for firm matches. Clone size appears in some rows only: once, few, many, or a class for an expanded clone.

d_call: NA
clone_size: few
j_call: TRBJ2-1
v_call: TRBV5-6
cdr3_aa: CASSLRGGREQFF
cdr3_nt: TGTGCCAGCAGCTTGAGGGGGGGTAGGGAGCAGTTCTTC

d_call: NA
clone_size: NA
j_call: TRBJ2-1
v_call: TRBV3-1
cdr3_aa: CASSQEYNEQFF
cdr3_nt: TGTGCCAGCAGCCAAGAGTACAATGAGCAGTTCTTC

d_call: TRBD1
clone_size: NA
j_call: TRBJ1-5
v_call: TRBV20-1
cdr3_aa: CSARDPGTGYFGPQHF
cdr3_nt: TGCAGTGCTAGAGATCCCGGGACAGGCTACTTCGGGCCCCAGCATTTT

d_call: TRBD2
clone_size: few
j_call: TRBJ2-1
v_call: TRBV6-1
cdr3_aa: CASRLRAGGVNEQFF
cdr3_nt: TGTGCCAGCAGACTCAGAGCGGGGGGCGTCAATGAGCAGTTCTTC

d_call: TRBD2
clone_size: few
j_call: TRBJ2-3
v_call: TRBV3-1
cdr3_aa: CASSQDGPKRGLPGDTQYF
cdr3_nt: TGTGCCAGCAGCCAAGATGGCCCAAAGCGGGGGTTACCGGGAGATACGCAGTATTTT

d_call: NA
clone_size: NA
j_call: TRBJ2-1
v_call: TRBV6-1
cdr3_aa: CASRSPGDINEQFF
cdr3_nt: TGTGCCAGCAGAAGCCCCGGGGATATCAATGAGCAGTTCTTC

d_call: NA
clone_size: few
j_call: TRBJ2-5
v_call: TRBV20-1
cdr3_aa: CSARKGQETQYF
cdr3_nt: TGCAGTGCTAGAAAGGGGCAAGAGACCCAGTACTTC

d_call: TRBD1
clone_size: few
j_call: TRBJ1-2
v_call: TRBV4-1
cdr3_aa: CASSFPGTAYGYTF
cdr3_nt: TGCGCCAGCAGCTTCCCCGGGACAGCCTATGGCTACACCTTC

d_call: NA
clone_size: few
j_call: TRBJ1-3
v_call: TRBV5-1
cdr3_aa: CASTAGVENTIYF
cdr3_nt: TGCGCCAGCACCGCAGGGGTGGAAAACACCATATATTTT

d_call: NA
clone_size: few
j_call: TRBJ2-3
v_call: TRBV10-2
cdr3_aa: CASSESRAVVGTQYF
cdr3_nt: TGCGCCAGCAGTGAGTCGCGAGCAGTCGTTGGTACGCAGTATTTT

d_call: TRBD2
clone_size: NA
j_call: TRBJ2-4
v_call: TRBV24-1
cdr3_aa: CATSDRLGAGVAFAKNIQYF
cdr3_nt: TGTGCCACCAGTGATCGACTCGGGGCGGGGGTCGCGTTCGCCAAAAACATTCAGTACTTC

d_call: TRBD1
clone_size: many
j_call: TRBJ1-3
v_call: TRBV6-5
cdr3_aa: CASLDRDREDTIYF
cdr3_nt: TGTGCCAGCCTTGATCGGGACAGGGAAGACACCATATATTTT

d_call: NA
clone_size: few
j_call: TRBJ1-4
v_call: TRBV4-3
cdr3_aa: CASSRLLSLELFF
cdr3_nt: TGCGCCAGCAGCCGGCTTTTAAGTTTAGAACTGTTTTTT

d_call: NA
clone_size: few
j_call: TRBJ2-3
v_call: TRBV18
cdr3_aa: CASSPAEATTDF
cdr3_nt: TGTGCCAGCTCACCAGCCGAGGCCACTACGGATTTT

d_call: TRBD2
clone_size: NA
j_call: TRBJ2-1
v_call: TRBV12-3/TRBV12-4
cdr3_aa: CASIKGNRGLAGEHNEQFF
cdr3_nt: TGTGCCAGCATCAAAGGGAACCGGGGACTAGCGGGGGAGCACAATGAGCAGTTCTTC

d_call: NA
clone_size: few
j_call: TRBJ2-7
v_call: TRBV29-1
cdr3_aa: CSVVSAGYEQYF
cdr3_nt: TGCAGCGTTGTGTCGGCCGGCTACGAGCAGTACTTC

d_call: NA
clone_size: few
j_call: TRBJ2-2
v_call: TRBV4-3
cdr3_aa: CASSQGRRPLRNANTGELFF
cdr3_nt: TGCGCCAGCAGCCAAGGCCGAAGGCCCCTGCGGAACGCGAACACCGGGGAGCTGTTTTTT

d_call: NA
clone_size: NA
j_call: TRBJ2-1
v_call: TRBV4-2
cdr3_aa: CASSHDGVNEQFF
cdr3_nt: TGTGCCAGCAGCCATGACGGAGTCAATGAGCAGTTCTTC

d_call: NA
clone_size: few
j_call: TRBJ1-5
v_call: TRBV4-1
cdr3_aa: CASSRRIHQPQHF
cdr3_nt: TGCGCCAGCAGCCGACGTATTCATCAGCCCCAGCATTTT

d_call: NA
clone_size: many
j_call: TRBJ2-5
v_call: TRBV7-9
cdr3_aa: CASSFTGEETQYF
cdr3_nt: TGTGCCAGCAGCTTCACGGGTGAAGAGACCCAGTACTTC

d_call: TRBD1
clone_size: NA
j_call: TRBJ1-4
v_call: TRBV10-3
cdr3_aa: CAISESGGDTGTDNEKLFF
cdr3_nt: TGTGCCATCAGTGAGTCCGGGGGGGATACCGGGACAGACAATGAAAAACTGTTTTTT

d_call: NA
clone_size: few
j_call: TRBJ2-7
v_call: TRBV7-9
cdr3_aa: CASSPGWDSYEQYF
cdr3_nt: TGTGCCAGCAGCCCAGGGTGGGACTCCTACGAGCAGTACTTC

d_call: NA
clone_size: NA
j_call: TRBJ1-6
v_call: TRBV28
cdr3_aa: CASSPHRDYNSPLHF
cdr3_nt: TGTGCCAGCAGTCCCCACAGGGACTATAATTCACCCCTCCACTTT

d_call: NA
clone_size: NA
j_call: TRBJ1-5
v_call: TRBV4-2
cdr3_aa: CASSPPSVAQPQHF
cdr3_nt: TGTGCCAGCAGCCCCCCTTCCGTGGCCCAGCCCCAGCATTTT

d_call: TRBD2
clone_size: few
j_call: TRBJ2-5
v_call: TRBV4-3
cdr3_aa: CASSQELAGAVYQETQYF
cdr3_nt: TGCGCCAGCAGCCAAGAACTAGCGGGGGCCGTGTACCAAGAGACCCAGTACTTC

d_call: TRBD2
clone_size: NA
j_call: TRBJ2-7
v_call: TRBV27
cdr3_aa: CASSFTLAGEQYF
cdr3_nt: TGTGCCAGCAGTTTTACATTAGCGGGAGAGCAGTACTTC

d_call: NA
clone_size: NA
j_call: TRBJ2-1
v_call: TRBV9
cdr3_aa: CASSVEGRRSEQFF
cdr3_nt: TGTGCCAGCAGCGTAGAAGGAAGGAGGAGTGAGCAGTTCTTC

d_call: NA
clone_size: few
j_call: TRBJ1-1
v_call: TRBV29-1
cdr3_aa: CSVDRNTEAFF
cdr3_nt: TGCAGCGTCGACAGGAACACTGAAGCTTTCTTT

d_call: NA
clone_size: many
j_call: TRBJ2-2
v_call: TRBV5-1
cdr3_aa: CASSLAGANTGELFF
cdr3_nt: TGCGCCAGCAGCTTGGCAGGGGCAAACACCGGGGAGCTGTTTTTT

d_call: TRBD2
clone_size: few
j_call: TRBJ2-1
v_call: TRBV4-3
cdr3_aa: CASSRRGLASSYNEQFF
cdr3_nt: TGCGCCAGCAGCCGCCGGGGACTAGCGAGCTCCTACAATGAGCAGTTCTTC

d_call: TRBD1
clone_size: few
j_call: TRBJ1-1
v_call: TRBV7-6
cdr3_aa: CASSLETGGLTEAFF
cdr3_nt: TGTGCCAGCAGCTTAGAGACAGGGGGCCTCACTGAAGCTTTCTTT

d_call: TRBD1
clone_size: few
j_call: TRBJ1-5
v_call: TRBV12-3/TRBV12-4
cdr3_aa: CASSIDRGGQPQHF
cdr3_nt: TGTGCCAGCAGTATCGACAGGGGTGGGCAGCCCCAGCATTTT

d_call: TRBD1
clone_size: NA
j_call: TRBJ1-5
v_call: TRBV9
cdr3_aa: CASSAQGTLDQPQHF
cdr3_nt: TGTGCCAGCAGCGCACAGGGGACGTTGGATCAGCCCCAGCATTTT

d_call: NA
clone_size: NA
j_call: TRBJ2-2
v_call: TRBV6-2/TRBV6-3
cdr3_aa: CASTLRTGSNTGELFF
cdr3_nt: TGTGCCAGCACCCTAAGGACGGGCTCGAACACCGGGGAGCTGTTTTTT

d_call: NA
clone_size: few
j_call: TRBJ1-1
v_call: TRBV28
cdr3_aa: CASRLTVNTEAFF
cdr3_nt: TGTGCCAGCAGGTTGACGGTGAACACTGAAGCTTTCTTT

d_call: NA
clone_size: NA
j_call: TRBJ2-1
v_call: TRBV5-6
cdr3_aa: CASSSRGHQFF
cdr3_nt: TGTGCCAGCAGCTCTCGGGGGCATCAGTTCTTC

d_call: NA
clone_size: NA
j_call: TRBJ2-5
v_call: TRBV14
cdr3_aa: CASSQDPHRQETQYF
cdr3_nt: TGTGCCAGCAGCCAAGATCCACACCGCCAAGAGACCCAGTACTTC

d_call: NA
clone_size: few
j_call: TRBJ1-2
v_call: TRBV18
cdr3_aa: CASSEVPQGEYGYTF
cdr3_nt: TGTGCCAGCTCAGAGGTCCCACAAGGGGAGTATGGCTACACCTTC

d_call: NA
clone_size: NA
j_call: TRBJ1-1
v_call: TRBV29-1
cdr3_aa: CSVEGATWDTEAFF
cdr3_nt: TGCAGCGTTGAAGGGGCGACATGGGACACTGAAGCTTTCTTT

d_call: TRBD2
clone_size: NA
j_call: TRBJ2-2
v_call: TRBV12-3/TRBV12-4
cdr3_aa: CASSQSGVSTGELFF
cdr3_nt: TGTGCCAGCAGTCAGAGCGGGGTGAGCACCGGGGAGCTGTTTTTT